This T cell receptor beta chain appears in the sequencing data of a study of lymphopenia after photon versus proton radiotherapy. Study outcomes and limitations: Better survival with proton therapy was suggested as possible, not demonstrated. Larger post-nadir TCR diversity loss correlated inversely with survival in deceased patients. Post-nadir diversity loss with photons came from oligoclonal expansion, particularly CD8+ Temra cells.

Produced via immunoSEQ multiplex PCR; TCRdb's table is partial and in-frame only. The sample has tens of thousands of clones, approximately 88% seen once; the top ten hold around 2%. Concerning this clone: The antigen is not known.

This specimen was peripheral blood, taken from a patient treated with proton-based radiotherapy. This sequence was found in a man in his sixties with pancreatic cancer.

DNA for the CDR3: TGTGCCAGCAGTTCGCGACTAGCGGGAGCTGTCAATGAGCAGTTCTTC. As protein: CASSSRLAGAVNEQFF. The rearrangement joins TRBV2 to TRBJ2-1; TRBD2 matches at 12 bases. Germline CDR1 SNHLY, CDR2 FYNNEI. The CDR3 contains 16 residues. Unmatched junction bases numbered 8, after V lost 5 bases and J lost 6 bases. The full variable domain, its missing parts supplied by reference TRBV2 and TRBJ2-1, is EPEVTQTPSHQVTQMGQEVILRCVPISNHLYFYWYRQILGQKVEFLVSFYNNEISEKSEIFDDQFSVERPDGSNFTLKIRSTKLEDSAMYFCASSSRLAGAVNEQFFGPGTRLTVL.